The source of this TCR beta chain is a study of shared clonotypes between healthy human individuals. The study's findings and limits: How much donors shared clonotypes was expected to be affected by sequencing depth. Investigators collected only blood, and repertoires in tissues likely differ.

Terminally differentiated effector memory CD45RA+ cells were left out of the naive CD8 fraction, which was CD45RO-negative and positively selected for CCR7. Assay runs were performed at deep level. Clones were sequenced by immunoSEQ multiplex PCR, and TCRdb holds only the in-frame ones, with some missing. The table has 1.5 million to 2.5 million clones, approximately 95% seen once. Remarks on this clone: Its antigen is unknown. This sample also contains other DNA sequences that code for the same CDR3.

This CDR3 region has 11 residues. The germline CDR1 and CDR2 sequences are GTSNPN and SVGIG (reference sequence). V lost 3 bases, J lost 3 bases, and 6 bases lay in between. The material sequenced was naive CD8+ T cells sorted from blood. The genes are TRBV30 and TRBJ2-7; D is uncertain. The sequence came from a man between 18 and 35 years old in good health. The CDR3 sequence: CAWRVSYEQYF. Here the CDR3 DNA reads TGTGCCTGGAGGGTAAGCTACGAGCAGTACTTC.